This TCR beta chain emerged from a study of blood T cell repertoires in COVID-19. Study-level information: The United States, Italy and Spain supplied acute and convalescent COVID-19 samples. PBMCs, B-cell-depleted T cells, or T cells were the source of the cDNA or gDNA that made up the material.

As originally analysed: Cell counts per sample came from amplifying reference gene primers. Profiling relied on immunoSEQ multiplex PCR, and the TCRdb table lists in-frame clones only, not all of them. V and J calls and clone size are those listed in that table; D and trimming were worked out from the DNA. The repertoire holds over 200,000 clones, with about 80% as singletons. The sample holds one count of this clone. The clonotype was recovered from a woman aged 80 or over with acute or convalescent COVID-19. The sample comprised peripheral blood.

CDR3 loop: CASSPKGGTTNEKLFF. The CDR3 DNA sequence: TGTGCCAGCAGCCCCAAGGGGGGGACAACTAATGAAAAACTGTTTTTT. This sequence joins TRBV9 and TRBJ1-4, with a tentative D call TRBD1 (6 bases). This CDR3 region has 16 residues. V was pared by 4 bases and J by 0 bases, with 13 bases between. Germline lookup yields CDR1 SGDLS and CDR2 YYNGEE.